This T cell receptor (beta chain) is from a study of CD8+CD57+ T cells in acquired aplastic anemia (dated by TCRdb to the late 2010s). For context, the study as a whole: On average, sorted CD4+ and CD8+ cells yielded roughly 3.4 ug of extracted DNA, with a range of roughly 0.18 to 30 ug. Mean read counts for healthy donor samples were 10 million to 10.8 million for CD4+ cells and about 12 million for CD8+ cells. Study-wide findings and limitations: Over 25 CD8+ CDR3 sequences were found in both patients and controls but appeared to be highly expressed in patients and within the immunodominant clones of the patients. Between patients and healthy controls, no significant difference in CD8+ Simpson's diversity was found (P=0.060).

Genomic DNA served as template for TCR beta VDJ combination and CDR3 sequence profiling. An Illumina HiSeq 2000 was the platform used for TCR repertoire sequencing. The original methods were these. TRBV/TRBJ rearrangement plots, CDR3 size and DJ length profiles, and Simpson's diversity index were used to assess repertoires. The immunodominant clone was defined as the most abundant DNA sequence in deep sequencing data. CDR3 amino acid sequences were screened for sharing across subjects and compared with published repertoires and the VDJdb database. TCRdb reprocessing: public reads trimmed at Q25 with fastp, clones called with MiXCR, in-frame beta chains kept. Every distinct CDR3 protein forms one entry, paired with its most common genes and DNA. TCRdb, not the original authors, processed these V and J calls. Present in this sample are roughly 420,000 distinct CDR3 sequences, 65% to 80% of which were seen just once. Approximately 3.8% of the sample is in the top ten clones.

This clonotype was found many times. Which antigen it targets is not known. No base quality information exists; no much larger clone differs at one position. Counted from cysteine to phenylalanine, this CDR3 has 13 amino acids. Solely the CDR3 DNA is kept, with 39 bases framed from the first base. Cut back by 7 bases and 0 bases, the V and J ends lie 8 bases apart. Per the germline V gene, WSHSY is the CDR1 and SAAADI is the CDR2. The study deep-sequenced TCR repertoires of sorted CD4+ and CD8+ blood T cells from severe aplastic anemia patients and healthy subjects. Ficoll-Paque density gradient centrifugation was used to isolate peripheral blood mononuclear cells. Before DNA extraction, CD4+ and CD8+ T cells were sorted with FACS or magnetic beads.

Sequencing used sorted CD4+, CD8+, or CD8+CD57+ T cells (not recorded which) from PBMCs. This sequence was found in a human donor in good health, serving as a control. Recombination linked TRBV10-2 to TRBJ2-3, with the identity of the D gene unclear. The bases are TGCGCCAGCAATAGCTATAGCACAGATACGCAGTATTTT. This yields the protein CASNSYSTDTQYF.